The rows below give T cell receptor beta chains drawn from one sample of a study of cytomegalovirus exposure and HLA in healthy donors. Generated by immunoSEQ multiplex PCR, the TCRdb table keeps only in-frame clones and is missing some. The profile shows 100,000 or so clones, roughly three quarters of them singletons. Sequencing was performed on PBMCs. The receptors were sampled from a man between 35 and 55 years old in good health and CMV-seronegative. CDR3s include the opening cysteine and the closing phenylalanine or tryptophan. The order of the fields is J gene, D gene, clone size, V gene, CDR3 DNA, CDR3 protein. A D gene is named only where the DNA matches it firmly. The size field is filled for only some rows; it gives once, few, many or a size class.

J gene: TRBJ1-1
D gene: TRBD1
clone size: -
V gene: TRBV2
CDR3 DNA: TGTGCCACCCGACAGGGGGCGAACACTGAAGCTTTCTTT
CDR3 protein: CATRQGANTEAFF

J gene: TRBJ2-3
D gene: -
clone size: -
V gene: TRBV7-3
CDR3 DNA: TGTGCCAGCAGCGGACTGCCTAGCCGTAGCACAGATACGCAGTATTTT
CDR3 protein: CASSGLPSRSTDTQYF

J gene: TRBJ2-3
D gene: TRBD2
clone size: -
V gene: TRBV18
CDR3 DNA: TGTGCCAGCTCACCGAGACTAGCGGGGGGCACAGATACGCAGTATTTT
CDR3 protein: CASSPRLAGGTDTQYF

J gene: TRBJ1-1
D gene: -
clone size: -
V gene: TRBV2
CDR3 DNA: TGTGCCAGCAGTAACAGGGTTGGCGGAACTGAAGCTTTCTTT
CDR3 protein: CASSNRVGGTEAFF

J gene: TRBJ1-2
D gene: -
clone size: -
V gene: TRBV27
CDR3 DNA: TGTGCCAGCAGTTCGTTCGGGGTGGGAGAGTATGGCTACACCTTC
CDR3 protein: CASSSFGVGEYGYTF

J gene: TRBJ1-5
D gene: -
clone size: -
V gene: TRBV7-2
CDR3 DNA: TGTGCCAGCAGCCCGGGGGGCGAGCCCCAGCATTTT
CDR3 protein: CASSPGGEPQHF

J gene: TRBJ2-5
D gene: -
clone size: once
V gene: TRBV4-1
CDR3 DNA: TGCGCCAGCAGTAGGGGAACATTCCAAGAGACCCAGTACTTC
CDR3 protein: CASSRGTFQETQYF

J gene: TRBJ1-2
D gene: -
clone size: -
V gene: TRBV9
CDR3 DNA: TGTGCCAGCAGCGTAGCTGAGGGAGTCTATGGCTACACCTTC
CDR3 protein: CASSVAEGVYGYTF

J gene: TRBJ1-1
D gene: TRBD1
clone size: few
V gene: TRBV5-5
CDR3 DNA: TGTGCCAGCAGCTTGGTAGGGACAGGGAACATGAACACTGAAGCTTTCTTT
CDR3 protein: CASSLVGTGNMNTEAFF

J gene: TRBJ1-6
D gene: TRBD1
clone size: -
V gene: TRBV2
CDR3 DNA: TGTGCCAGCAGCGCCCAAGGACAGGGAGTACCTTCACCCCTCCACTTT
CDR3 protein: CASSAQGQGVPSPLHF

J gene: TRBJ2-3
D gene: TRBD2
clone size: few
V gene: TRBV30
CDR3 DNA: TGTGCCTGGAGTCCGCGGGGGGCAGATACGCAGTATTTT
CDR3 protein: CAWSPRGADTQYF

J gene: TRBJ2-1
D gene: TRBD1
clone size: -
V gene: TRBV6-6
CDR3 DNA: TGTGCCAGCAGTTACTCCCGGGACAGGGTTACAAATGAGCAGTTCTTC
CDR3 protein: CASSYSRDRVTNEQFF

J gene: TRBJ1-6
D gene: -
clone size: few
V gene: TRBV5-1
CDR3 DNA: TGCGCCAGCAGCCCCGGAATAACGGGGAATTCACCCCTCCACTTT
CDR3 protein: CASSPGITGNSPLHF

J gene: TRBJ1-1
D gene: -
clone size: -
V gene: TRBV5-1
CDR3 DNA: TGCGCCAGCAGCTTGGCTACAGGAAGGGAAGCTTTCTTT
CDR3 protein: CASSLATGREAFF

J gene: TRBJ2-1
D gene: -
clone size: -
V gene: TRBV23-1
CDR3 DNA: TGCGCCAGCAGTCAATCTCTGCGGGGCCCAGGTCCTTTGTATGAGCAGTTCTTC
CDR3 protein: CASSQSLRGPGPLYEQFF

J gene: TRBJ2-3
D gene: -
clone size: -
V gene: TRBV7-2
CDR3 DNA: TGTGCCAGCAGCTTGAACCAACGGGATACGCAGTATTTT
CDR3 protein: CASSLNQRDTQYF

J gene: TRBJ2-3
D gene: TRBD1
clone size: -
V gene: TRBV2
CDR3 DNA: TGTGCCAGCAGTTTGGACAGGGGGCTCTCAGATACGCAGTATTTT
CDR3 protein: CASSLDRGLSDTQYF

J gene: TRBJ2-7
D gene: TRBD1
clone size: -
V gene: TRBV4-3
CDR3 DNA: TGCGCCAGCAGCCATAGCCGGGACAGCTACGAGCAGTACTTC
CDR3 protein: CASSHSRDSYEQYF

J gene: TRBJ1-2
D gene: -
clone size: -
V gene: TRBV19
CDR3 DNA: TGTGCCAGTAGTCCGGGGTACGGCCGTGGCTACACCTTC
CDR3 protein: CASSPGYGRGYTF

J gene: TRBJ1-2
D gene: -
clone size: -
V gene: TRBV25-1
CDR3 DNA: TGTGCCAGCACAGGGCCTTCTAACTATGGCTACACCTTC
CDR3 protein: CASTGPSNYGYTF